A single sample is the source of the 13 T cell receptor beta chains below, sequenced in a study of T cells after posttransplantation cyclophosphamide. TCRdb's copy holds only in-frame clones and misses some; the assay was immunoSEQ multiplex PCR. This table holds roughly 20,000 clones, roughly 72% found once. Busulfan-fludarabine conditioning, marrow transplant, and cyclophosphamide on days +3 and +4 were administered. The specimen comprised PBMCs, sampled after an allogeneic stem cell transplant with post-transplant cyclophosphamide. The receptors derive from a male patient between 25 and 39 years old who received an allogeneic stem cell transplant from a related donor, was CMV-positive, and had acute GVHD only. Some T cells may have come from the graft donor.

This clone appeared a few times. In DNA form, the CDR3 reads TGTGCCAGCAGTGAGGGACTAGCCTCCTACAATGAGCAGTTCTTC. This gives the protein CASSEGLASYNEQFF. The rearrangement uses TRBV25-1 and TRBJ2-1, with 9 bases that match TRBD2. After removal of 3 bases from V and 0 bases from J, the junction contained 0 bases not matched to a gene. The CDR3 runs to 15 residues. Germline values: CDR1 MGHDK, CDR2 SYGVNS.

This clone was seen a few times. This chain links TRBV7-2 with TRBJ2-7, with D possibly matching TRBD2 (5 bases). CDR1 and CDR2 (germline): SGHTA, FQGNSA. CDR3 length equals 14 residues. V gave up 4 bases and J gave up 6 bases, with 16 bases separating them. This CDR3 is CASSSRANRGEQYF. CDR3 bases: TGTGCCAGCAGCTCTAGGGCTAACCGGGGCGAGCAGTACTTC. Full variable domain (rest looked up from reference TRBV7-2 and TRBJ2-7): GAGVSQSPSNKVTEKGKDVELRCDPISGHTALYWYRQSLGQGLEFLIYFQGNSAPDKSGLPSDRFSAERTGGSVSTLTIQRTQQEDSAVYLCASSSRANRGEQYFGPGTRLTVT.

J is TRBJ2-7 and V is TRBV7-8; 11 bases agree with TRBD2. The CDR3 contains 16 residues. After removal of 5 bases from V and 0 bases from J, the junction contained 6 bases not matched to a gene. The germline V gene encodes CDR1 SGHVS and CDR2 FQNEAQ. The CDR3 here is CASSIRLAGPSYEQYF. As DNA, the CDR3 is TGTGCCAGCAGCATAAGACTAGCGGGGCCCTCCTACGAGCAGTACTTC.

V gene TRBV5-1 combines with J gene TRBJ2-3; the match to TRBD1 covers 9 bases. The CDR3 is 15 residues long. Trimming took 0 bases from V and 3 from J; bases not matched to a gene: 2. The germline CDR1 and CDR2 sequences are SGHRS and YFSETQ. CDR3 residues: CASSLGGQGTDTQYF. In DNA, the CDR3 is TGCGCCAGCAGCTTGGGTGGACAGGGGACAGATACGCAGTATTTT.

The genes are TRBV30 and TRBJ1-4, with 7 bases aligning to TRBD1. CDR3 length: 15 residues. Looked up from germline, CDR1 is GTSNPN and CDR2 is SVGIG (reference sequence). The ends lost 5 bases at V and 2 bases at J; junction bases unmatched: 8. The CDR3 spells CAWGRQQGTNEKLFF. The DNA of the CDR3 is TGTGCCTGGGGGAGACAACAGGGGACTAATGAAAAACTGTTTTTT. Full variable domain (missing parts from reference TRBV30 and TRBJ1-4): SQTIHQWPATLVQPVGSPLSLECTVEGTSNPNLYWYRQAAGRGLQLLFYSVGIGQISSEVPQNLSASRPQDRQFILSSKKLLLSDSGFYLCAWGRQQGTNEKLFFGSGTQLSVL.

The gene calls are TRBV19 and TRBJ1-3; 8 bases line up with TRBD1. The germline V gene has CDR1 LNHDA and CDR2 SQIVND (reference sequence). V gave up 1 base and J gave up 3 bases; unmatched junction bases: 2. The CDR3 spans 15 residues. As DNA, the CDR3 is TGTGCCAGTAGTATAGTAGACAGGGGTGGAAACACCATATATTTT. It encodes CASSIVDRGGNTIYF.

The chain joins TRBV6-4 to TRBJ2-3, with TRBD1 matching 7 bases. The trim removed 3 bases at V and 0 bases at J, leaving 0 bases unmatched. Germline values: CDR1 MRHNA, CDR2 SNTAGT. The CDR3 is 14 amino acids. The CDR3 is CASSEQGSTDTQYF. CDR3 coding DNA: TGTGCCAGCAGTGAACAGGGGAGCACAGATACGCAGTATTTT.

CDR3 loop: CASSPRAASSEKLFF. DNA for the CDR3: TGTGCCAGCTCACCACGAGCAGCATCTAGTGAAAAACTGTTTTTT. J is TRBJ1-4 and V is TRBV18; no firm D call. The V gene's germline CDR1 is KGHSH and CDR2 LQKENI. Trimming took 1 base from V and 7 from J, leaving 13 bases between them. CDR3 size: 15 residues.

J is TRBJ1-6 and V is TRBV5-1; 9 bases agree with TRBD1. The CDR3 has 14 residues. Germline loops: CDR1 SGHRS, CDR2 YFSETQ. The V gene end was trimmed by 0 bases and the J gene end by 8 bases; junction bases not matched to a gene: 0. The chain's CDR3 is CASSLGTGDSPLHF. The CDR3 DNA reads TGCGCCAGCAGCTTGGGGACAGGGGATTCACCCCTCCACTTT.

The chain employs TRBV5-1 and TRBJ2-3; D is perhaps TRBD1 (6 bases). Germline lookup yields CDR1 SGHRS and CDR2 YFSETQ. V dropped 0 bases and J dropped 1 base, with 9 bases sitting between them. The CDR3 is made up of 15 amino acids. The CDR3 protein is CASSLARQGTDTQYF. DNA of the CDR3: TGCGCCAGCAGCTTGGCCCGACAGGGCACAGATACGCAGTATTTT.

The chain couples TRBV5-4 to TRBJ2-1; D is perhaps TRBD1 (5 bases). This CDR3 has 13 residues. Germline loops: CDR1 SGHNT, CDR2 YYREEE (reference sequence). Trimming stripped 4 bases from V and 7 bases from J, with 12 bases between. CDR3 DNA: TGTGCCAGCAGCCACTCAGGGTGGAATGAGCAGTTCTTC. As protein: CASSHSGWNEQFF.

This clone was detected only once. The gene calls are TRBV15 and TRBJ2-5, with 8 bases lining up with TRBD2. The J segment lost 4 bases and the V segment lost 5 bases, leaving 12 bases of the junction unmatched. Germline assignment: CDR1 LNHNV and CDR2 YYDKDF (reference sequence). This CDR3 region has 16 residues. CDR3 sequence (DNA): TGTGCCACCAGCGCCCGTGTCCGGGGGGGCCGAGAGACCCAGTACTTC. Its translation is CATSARVRGGRETQYF.

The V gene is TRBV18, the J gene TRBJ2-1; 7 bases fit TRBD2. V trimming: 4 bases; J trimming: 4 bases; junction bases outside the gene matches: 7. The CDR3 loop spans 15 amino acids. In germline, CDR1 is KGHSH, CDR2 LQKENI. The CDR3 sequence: CASSRPVAGYNEQFF. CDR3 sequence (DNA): TGTGCCAGCTCACGACCGGTAGCGGGTTACAATGAGCAGTTCTTC. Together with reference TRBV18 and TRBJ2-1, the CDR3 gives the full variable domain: NAGVMQNPRHLVRRRGQEARLRCSPMKGHSHVYWYRQLPEEGLKFMVYLQKENIIDESGMPKERFSAEFPKEGPSILRIQQVVRGDSAAYFCASSRPVAGYNEQFFGPGTRLTVL.